This T cell receptor (beta chain) was recovered during a study of OX40 agonist ivuxolimab in advanced cancers. Study context: At doses from 0.01 to 10 mg/kg, patients were given intravenous ivuxolimab every 2 weeks.

Between the trimmed V and J ends, which lost 2 bases and 6 bases, there was a span of 7 bases. Germline CDR1 and CDR2: SGHVS and FNYEAQ. The CDR3 length is 13 residues. General study findings and limits: Low normalized T-cell clonal expansion was additionally recorded for some nonresponders. At 0.1-3.0 mg/kg, partial responders had clonal expansion among the lowest observed.

On this clone: Antigen: not known.

Method: immunoSEQ multiplex PCR; TCRdb's copy keeps in-frame clones and lacks some. The sample yields around 56,000 clones, around four fifths seen once. The source is an adult with an advanced solid tumor such as melanoma, head and neck, liver or kidney cancer. The sample consisted of CD4+ or CD8+ T cells sorted from blood, taken in a trial of the OX40 agonist ivuxolimab. J is TRBJ2-2 and V is TRBV7-6; unclear D gene. The CDR3 region has the DNA TGTGCCAGCAGCTTAAAGGCGTCCGGGGAGCTGTTTTTT. Amino acid sequence: CASSLKASGELFF.